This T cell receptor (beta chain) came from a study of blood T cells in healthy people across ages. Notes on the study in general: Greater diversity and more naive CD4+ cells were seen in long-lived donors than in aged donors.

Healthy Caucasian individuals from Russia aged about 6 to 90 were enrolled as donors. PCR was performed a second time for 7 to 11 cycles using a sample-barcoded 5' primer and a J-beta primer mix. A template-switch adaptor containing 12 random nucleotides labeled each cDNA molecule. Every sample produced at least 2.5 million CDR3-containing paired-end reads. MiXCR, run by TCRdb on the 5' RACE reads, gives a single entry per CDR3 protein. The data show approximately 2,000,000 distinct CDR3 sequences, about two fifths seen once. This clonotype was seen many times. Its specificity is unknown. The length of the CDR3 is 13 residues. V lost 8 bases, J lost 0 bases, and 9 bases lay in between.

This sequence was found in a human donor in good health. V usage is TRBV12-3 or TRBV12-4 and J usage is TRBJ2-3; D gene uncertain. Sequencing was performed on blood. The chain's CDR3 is CASLLQSTDTQYF. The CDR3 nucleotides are TGTGCCAGCCTGCTACAAAGCACAGATACGCAGTATTTT.